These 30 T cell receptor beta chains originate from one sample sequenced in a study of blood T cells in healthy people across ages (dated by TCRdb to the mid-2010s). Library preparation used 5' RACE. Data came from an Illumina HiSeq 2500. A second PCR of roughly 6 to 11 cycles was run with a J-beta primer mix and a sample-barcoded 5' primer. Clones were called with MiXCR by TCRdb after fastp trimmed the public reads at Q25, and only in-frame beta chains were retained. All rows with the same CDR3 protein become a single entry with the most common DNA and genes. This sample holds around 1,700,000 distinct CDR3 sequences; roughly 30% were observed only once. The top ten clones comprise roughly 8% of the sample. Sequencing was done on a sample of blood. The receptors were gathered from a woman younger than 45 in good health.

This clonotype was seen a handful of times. This chain's CDR3 is CASSYGFSGGSSPNEQFF. As DNA, the CDR3 is TGTGCCAGCAGTTACGGCTTTAGCGGGGGGTCCTCCCCCAATGAGCAGTTCTTC. V and J are TRBV6-5 and TRBJ2-1; TRBD2 agrees at 10 bases. Germline V CDR1 and CDR2: MNHEY, SVGAGI. This CDR3 has 18 amino acids. The trim removed 2 bases at V and 6 bases at J, leaving 13 bases unmatched.

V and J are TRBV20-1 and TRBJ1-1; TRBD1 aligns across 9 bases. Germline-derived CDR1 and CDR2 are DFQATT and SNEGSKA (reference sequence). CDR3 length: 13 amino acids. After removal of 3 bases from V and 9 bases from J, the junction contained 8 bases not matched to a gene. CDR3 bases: TGCAGTGCTAGGGCTTTCGGGACAGGGCAAGCTTTCTTT. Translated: CSARAFGTGQAFF.

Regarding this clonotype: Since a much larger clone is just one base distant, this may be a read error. CDR3 protein: CASSLHSPQGSEQYF. CDR3 sequence (DNA): TGTGCCAGCAGCCTCCATTCCCCTCAGGGTTCCGAGCAGTACTTC. The J gene is TRBJ2-5, the V gene TRBV6-5, with a possible D match to TRBD1 (5 bases). The better agreement between TRBJ2-7 and the DNA end casts doubt on the J call. The CDR3 runs 15 residues. Germline V lookup: CDR1 MNHEY, CDR2 SVGAGI.

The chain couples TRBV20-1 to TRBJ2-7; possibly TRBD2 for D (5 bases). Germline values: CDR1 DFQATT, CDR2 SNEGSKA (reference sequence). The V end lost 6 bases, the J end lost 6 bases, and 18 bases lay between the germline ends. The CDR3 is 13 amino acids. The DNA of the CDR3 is TGCAGTGCCCAACGGAGCCAACTAGGCGAGCAGTACTTC. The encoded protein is CSAQRSQLGEQYF.

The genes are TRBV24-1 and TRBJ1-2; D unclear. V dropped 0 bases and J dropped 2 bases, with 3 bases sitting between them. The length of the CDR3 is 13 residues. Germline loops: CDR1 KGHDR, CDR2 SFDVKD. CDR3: CATSDLGNYGYTF. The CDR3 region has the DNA TGTGCCACCAGTGATTTGGGGAACTATGGCTACACCTTC.

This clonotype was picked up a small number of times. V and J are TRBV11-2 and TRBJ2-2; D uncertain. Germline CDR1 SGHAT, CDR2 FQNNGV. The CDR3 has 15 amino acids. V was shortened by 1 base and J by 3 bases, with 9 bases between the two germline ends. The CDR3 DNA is TGTGCCAGCAGCTTAGGCCTAGGCCACACCGGGGAGCTGTTTTTT. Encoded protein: CASSLGLGHTGELFF. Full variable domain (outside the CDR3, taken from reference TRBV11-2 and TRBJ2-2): EAGVAQSPRYKIIEKRQSVAFWCNPISGHATLYWYQQILGQGPKLLIQFQNNGVVDDSQLPKDRFSAERLKGVDSTLKIQPAKLEDSAVYLCASSLGLGHTGELFFGEGSRLTVL.

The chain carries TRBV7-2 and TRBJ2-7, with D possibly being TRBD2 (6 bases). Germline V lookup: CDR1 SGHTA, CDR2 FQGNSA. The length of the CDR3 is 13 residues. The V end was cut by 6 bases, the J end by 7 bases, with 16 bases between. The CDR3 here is CASRVLSGNEQYF. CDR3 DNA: TGTGCCAGCAGAGTTCTTAGCGGCAATGAGCAGTACTTC.

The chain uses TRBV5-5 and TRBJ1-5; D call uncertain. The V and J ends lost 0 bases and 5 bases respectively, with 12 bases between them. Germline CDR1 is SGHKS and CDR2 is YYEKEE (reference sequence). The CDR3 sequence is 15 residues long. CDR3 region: CASSLEAFGDQPQHF. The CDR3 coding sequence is TGTGCCAGCAGCTTGGAGGCTTTCGGGGATCAGCCCCAGCATTTT. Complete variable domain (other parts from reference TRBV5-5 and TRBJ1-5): DAGVTQSPTHLIKTRGQQVTLRCSPISGHKSVSWYQQVLGQGPQFIFQYYEKEERGRGNFPDRFSARQFPNYSSELNVNALLLGDSALYLCASSLEAFGDQPQHFGDGTRLSIL.

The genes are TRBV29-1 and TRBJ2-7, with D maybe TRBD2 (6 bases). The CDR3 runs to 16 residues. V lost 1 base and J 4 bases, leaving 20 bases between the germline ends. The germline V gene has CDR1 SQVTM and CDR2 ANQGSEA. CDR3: CSVEGKEGFQRYEQYF. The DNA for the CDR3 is TGCAGCGTTGAAGGGAAGGAGGGATTTCAGAGGTACGAGCAGTACTTC.

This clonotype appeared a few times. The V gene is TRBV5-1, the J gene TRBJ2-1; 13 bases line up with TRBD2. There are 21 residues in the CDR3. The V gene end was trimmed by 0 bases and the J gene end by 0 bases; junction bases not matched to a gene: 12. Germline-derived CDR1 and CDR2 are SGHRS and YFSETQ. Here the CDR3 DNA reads TGCGCCAGCAGCTTGGGTGACGGACTAGCGGGGGTCCTGAGCTCCTACAATGAGCAGTTCTTC. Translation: CASSLGDGLAGVLSSYNEQFF.

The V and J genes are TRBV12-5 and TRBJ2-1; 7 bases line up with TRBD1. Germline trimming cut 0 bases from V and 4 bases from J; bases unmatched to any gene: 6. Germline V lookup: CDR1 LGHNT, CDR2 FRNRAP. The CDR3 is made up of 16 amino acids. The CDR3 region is CASGLVVGRGYNEQFF. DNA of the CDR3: TGTGCTAGTGGTTTGGTAGTTGGCAGGGGGTACAATGAGCAGTTCTTC. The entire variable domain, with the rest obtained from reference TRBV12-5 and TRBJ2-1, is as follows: DARVTQTPRHKVTEMGQEVTMRCQPILGHNTVFWYRQTMMQGLELLAYFRNRAPLDDSGMPKDRFSAEMPDATLATLKIQPSEPRDSAVYFCASGLVVGRGYNEQFFGPGTRLTVL.

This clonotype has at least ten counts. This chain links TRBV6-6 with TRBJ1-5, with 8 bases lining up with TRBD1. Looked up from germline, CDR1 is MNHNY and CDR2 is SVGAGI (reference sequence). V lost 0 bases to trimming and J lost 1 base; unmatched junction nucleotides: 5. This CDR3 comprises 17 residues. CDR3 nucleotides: TGTGCCAGCAGTTACTCGACAGGGGTGGAAAGCAATCAGCCCCAGCATTTT. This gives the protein CASSYSTGVESNQPQHF.

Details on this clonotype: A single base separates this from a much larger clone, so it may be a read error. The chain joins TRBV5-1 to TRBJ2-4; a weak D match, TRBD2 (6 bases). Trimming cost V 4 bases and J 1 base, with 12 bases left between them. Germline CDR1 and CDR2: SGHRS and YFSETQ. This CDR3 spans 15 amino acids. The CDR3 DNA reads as TGCGCCAGCAGCCCCTATCGGGGGGCCAAAAACATTCAGTACTTC. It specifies CASSPYRGAKNIQYF. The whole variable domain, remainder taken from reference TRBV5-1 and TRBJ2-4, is KAGVTQTPRYLIKTRGQQVTLSCSPISGHRSVSWYQQTPGQGLQFLFEYFSETQRNKGNFPGRFSGRQFSNSRSEMNVSTLELGDSALYLCASSPYRGAKNIQYFGAGTRLSVL.

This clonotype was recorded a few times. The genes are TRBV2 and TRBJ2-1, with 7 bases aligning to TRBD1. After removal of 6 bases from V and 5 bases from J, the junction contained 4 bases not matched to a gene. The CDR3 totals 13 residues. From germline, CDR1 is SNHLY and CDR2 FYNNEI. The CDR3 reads CASRPGTDNEQFF. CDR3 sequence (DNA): TGTGCCAGCAGACCCGGGACAGACAATGAGCAGTTCTTC.

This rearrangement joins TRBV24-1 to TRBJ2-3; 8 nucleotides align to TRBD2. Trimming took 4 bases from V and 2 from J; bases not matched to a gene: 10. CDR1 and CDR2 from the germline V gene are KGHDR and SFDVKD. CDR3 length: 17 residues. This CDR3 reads CATSERPVAGNTDTQYF. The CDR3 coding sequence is TGTGCCACCAGTGAAAGGCCGGTAGCGGGAAACACAGATACGCAGTATTTT.

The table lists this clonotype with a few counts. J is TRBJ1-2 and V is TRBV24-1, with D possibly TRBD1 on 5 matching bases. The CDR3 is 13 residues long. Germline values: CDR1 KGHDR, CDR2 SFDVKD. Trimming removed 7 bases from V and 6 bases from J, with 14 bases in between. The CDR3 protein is CATRGQGVDGYTF. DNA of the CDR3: TGTGCCACCAGAGGCCAGGGAGTGGATGGCTACACCTTC.

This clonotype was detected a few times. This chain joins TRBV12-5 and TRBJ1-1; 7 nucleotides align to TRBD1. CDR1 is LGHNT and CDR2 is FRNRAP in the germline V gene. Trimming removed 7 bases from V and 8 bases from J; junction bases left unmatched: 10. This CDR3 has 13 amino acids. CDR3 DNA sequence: TGTGCTAGTGCCGGTCACAGGGGAATCGAAGCTTTCTTT. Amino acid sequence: CASAGHRGIEAFF. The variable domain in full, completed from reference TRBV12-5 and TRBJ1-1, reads DARVTQTPRHKVTEMGQEVTMRCQPILGHNTVFWYRQTMMQGLELLAYFRNRAPLDDSGMPKDRFSAEMPDATLATLKIQPSEPRDSAVYFCASAGHRGIEAFFGQGTRLTVV.

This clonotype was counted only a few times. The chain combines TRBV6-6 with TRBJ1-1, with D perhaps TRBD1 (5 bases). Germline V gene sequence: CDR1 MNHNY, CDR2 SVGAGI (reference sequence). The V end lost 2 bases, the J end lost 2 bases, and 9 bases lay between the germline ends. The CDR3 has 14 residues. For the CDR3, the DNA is TGTGCCAGCAGTTACGCTGACAGCAACACTGAAGCTTTCTTT. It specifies CASSYADSNTEAFF.

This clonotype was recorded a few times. In DNA, the CDR3 is TGTGCCAGCAGCTTGACCAATTGGGATGAGCAGTTCTTC. Translating gives CASSLTNWDEQFF. V usage is TRBV5-4 and J usage is TRBJ2-1; D gene unclear. Germline loops: CDR1 SGHNT, CDR2 YYREEE (reference sequence). With 1 base removed from V and 8 bases from J, the gap between germline ends came to 10 bases. The CDR3 totals 13 residues.

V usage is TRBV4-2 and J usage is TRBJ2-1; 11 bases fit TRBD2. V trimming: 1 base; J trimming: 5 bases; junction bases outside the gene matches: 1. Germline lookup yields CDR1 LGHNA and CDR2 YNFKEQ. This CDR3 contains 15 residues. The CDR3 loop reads CASSQGGLADNEQFF. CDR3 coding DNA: TGTGCCAGCAGCCAAGGGGGACTAGCGGACAATGAGCAGTTCTTC.

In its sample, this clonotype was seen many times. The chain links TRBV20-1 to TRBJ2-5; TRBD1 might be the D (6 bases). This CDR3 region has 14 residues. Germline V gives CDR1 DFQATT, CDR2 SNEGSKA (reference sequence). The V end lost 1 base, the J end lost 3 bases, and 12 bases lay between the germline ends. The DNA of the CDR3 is TGCAGTGCTAGAGGTTGGCAGGGGAAAGAGACCCAGTACTTC. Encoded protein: CSARGWQGKETQYF.

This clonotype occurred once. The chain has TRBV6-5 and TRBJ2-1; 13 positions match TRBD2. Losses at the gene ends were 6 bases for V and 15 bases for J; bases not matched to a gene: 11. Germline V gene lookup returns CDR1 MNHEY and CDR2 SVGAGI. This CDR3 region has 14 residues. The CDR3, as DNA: TGTGCCAGCAGCGCCGGGACTAGCGGGATCCTCCCGTTCTTC. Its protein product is CASSAGTSGILPFF.

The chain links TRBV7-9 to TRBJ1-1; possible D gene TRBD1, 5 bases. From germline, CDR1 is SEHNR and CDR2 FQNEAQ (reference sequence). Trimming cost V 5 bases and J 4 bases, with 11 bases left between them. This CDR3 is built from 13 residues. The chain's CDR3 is CASSRGGFTEAFF. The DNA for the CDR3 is TGTGCCAGCAGCCGGGGGGGGTTCACTGAAGCTTTCTTT.

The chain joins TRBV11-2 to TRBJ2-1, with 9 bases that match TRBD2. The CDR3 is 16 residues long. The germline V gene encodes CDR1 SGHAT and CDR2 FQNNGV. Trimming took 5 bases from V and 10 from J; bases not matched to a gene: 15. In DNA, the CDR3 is TGTGCCAGCAGCAAAAATAGCGGGGGCCCCGAAAGGGAGCAGTTCTTC. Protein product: CASSKNSGGPEREQFF. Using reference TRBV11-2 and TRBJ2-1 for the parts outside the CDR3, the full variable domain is EAGVAQSPRYKIIEKRQSVAFWCNPISGHATLYWYQQILGQGPKLLIQFQNNGVVDDSQLPKDRFSAERLKGVDSTLKIQPAKLEDSAVYLCASSKNSGGPEREQFFGPGTRLTVL.

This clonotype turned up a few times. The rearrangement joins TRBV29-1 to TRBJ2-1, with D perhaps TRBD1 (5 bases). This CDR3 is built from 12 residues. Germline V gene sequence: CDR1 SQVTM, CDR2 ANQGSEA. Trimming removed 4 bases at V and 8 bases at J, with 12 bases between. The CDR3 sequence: CSVGRARDEQFF. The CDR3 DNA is TGCAGCGTTGGCAGGGCTAGGGATGAGCAGTTCTTC.

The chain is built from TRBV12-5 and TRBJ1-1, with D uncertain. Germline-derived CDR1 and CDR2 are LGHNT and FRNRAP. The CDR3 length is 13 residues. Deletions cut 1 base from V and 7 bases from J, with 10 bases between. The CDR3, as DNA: TGTGCTAGTGGTTTGGCGGTCGGTAGTGAAGCTTTCTTT. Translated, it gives CASGLAVGSEAFF.

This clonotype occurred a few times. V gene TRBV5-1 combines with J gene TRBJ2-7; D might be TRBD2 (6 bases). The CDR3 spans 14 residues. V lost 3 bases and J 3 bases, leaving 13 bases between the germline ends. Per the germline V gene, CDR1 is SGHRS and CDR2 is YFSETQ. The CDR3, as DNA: TGCGCCAGCAGCTCGGGAAGGGGAGGCTACGAGCAGTACTTC. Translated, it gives CASSSGRGGYEQYF.

The CDR3 region is CASRGVAEPDEQFF. CDR3 nucleotides: TGTGCCAGCAGGGGAGTGGCGGAACCAGATGAGCAGTTCTTC. The rearrangement links TRBV28 to TRBJ2-1, with TRBD2 as a possible D gene (5 bases). The V gene's germline CDR1 is MDHEN and CDR2 SYDVKM. The CDR3 loop spans 14 amino acids. The V end was cut by 6 bases, the J end by 8 bases, with 17 bases between.

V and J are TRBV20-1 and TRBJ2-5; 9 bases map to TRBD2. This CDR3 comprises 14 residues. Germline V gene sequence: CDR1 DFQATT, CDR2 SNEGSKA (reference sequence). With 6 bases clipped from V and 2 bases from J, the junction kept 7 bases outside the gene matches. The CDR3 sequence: CSAISGGLQETQYF. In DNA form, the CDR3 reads TGCAGTGCAATTAGCGGGGGCCTGCAAGAGACCCAGTACTTC.

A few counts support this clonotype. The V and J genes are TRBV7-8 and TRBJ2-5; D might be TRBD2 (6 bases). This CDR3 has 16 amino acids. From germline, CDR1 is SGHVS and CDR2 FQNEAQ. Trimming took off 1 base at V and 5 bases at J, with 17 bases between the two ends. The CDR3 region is CASSLDMRGARETQYF. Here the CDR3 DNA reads TGTGCCAGCAGCTTAGATATGCGGGGCGCCCGGGAGACCCAGTACTTC.